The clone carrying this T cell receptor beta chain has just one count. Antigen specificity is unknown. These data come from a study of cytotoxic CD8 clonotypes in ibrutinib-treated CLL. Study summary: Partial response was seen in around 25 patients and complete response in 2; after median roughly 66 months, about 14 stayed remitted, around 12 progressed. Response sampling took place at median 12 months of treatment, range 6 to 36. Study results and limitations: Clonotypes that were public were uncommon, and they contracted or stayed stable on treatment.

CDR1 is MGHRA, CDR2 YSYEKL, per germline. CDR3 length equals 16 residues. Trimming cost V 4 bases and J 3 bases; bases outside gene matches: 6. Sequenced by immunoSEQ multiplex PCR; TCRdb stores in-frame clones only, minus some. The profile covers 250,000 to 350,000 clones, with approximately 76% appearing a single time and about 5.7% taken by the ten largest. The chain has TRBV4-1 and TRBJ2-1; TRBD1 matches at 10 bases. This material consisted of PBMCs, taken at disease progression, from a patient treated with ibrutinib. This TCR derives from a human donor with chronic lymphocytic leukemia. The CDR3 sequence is CASSRGQGGNYNEQFF. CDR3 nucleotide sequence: TGCGCCAGCAGCCGCGGACAGGGGGGAAACTACAATGAGCAGTTCTTC.